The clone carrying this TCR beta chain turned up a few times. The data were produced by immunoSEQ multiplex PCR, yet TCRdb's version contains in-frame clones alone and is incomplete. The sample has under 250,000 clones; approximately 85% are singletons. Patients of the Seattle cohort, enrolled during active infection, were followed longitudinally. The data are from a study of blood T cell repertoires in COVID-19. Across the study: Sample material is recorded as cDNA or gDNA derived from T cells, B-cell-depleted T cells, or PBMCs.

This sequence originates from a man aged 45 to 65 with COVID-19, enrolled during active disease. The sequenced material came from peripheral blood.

CDR3 in amino acids: CASSRGSGKETQYF. The DNA of the CDR3 is TGTGCCAGCAGCCGAGGATCAGGGAAGGAGACCCAGTACTTC. The J gene is TRBJ2-5, the V gene TRBV7-9; tentatively, D is TRBD1 (5 bases). This CDR3 is built from 14 residues. Trimming removed 5 bases at V and 5 bases at J, with 15 bases between. The germline CDR1 and CDR2 sequences are SEHNR and FQNEAQ (reference sequence).